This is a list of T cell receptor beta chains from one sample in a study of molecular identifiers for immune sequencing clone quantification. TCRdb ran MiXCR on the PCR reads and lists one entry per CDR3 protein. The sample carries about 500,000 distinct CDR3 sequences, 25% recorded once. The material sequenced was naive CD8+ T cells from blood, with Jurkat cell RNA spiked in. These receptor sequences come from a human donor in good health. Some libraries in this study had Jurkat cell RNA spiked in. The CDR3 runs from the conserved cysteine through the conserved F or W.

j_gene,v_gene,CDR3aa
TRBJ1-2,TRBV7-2,CASSPRDRTYGYTF
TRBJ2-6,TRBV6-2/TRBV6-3,CASTGANVLTF
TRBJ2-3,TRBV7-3,CASSPTSGGGDTQYF
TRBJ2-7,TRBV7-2,CASSLAYKGPPSEQYF
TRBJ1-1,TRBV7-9,CASSFGAVNTEAFF
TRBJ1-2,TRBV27,CASSPTGTGSYGYTF
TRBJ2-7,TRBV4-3,CASSQRGNSYEQYF
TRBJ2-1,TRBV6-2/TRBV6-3,CASSPLGGGGGNEQFF
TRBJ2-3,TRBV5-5,CASSSLWEDTQYF
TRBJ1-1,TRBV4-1,CASSQGAWSTNTEAFF
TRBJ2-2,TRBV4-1,CASTARSTAGELFF
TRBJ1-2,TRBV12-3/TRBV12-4,CASSQIGGSGYGYTF
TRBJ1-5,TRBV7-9,CASSPEGQRDQPQHF